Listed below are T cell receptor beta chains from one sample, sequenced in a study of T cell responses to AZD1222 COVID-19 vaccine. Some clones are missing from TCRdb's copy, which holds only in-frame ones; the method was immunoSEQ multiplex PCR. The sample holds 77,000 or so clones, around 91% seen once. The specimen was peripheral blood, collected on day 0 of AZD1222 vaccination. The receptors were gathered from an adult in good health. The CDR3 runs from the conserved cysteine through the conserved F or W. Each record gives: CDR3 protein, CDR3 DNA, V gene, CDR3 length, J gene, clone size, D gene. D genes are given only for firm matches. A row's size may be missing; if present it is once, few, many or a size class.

CDR3: CASSLDTGIIF; DNA: TGTGCCAGCAGCTTAGATACAGGTATCATCTTT; V: TRBV7-2; length: 11; J: TRBJ1-1; size: NA; D: NA
CDR3: CASSLEGGEQYF; DNA: TGCGCCAGCAGCTTGGAGGGTGGCGAGCAGTACTTC; V: TRBV5-1; length: 12; J: TRBJ2-7; size: NA; D: NA
CDR3: CASSLGGGEQYF; DNA: TGTGCCAGCAGTTTAGGGGGCGGCGAGCAGTACTTC; V: TRBV28; length: 12; J: TRBJ2-7; size: NA; D: NA
CDR3: CASSFGQMNTEAFF; DNA: TGTGCCAGCAGTTTCGGACAGATGAACACTGAAGCTTTCTTT; V: TRBV28; length: 14; J: TRBJ1-1; size: NA; D: NA
CDR3: CASSLGLGYNEQFF; DNA: TGCGCCAGCAGCTTGGGGCTCGGCTACAATGAGCAGTTCTTC; V: TRBV5-1; length: 14; J: TRBJ2-1; size: NA; D: NA
CDR3: CASSQDPTSGRYSYEQYF; DNA: TGCGCCAGCAGCCAAGATCCCACTAGCGGGAGGTACTCCTACGAGCAGTACTTC; V: TRBV4-1; length: 18; J: TRBJ2-7; size: few; D: TRBD2
CDR3: CAISESKGRMNTEAFF; DNA: TGTGCCATCAGTGAGTCCAAGGGGAGAATGAACACTGAAGCTTTCTTT; V: TRBV10-3; length: 16; J: TRBJ1-1; size: NA; D: NA
CDR3: CASSYQTANYEQYF; DNA: TGCGCCAGCAGCTACCAGACGGCTAACTACGAGCAGTACTTC; V: TRBV5-1; length: 14; J: TRBJ2-7; size: NA; D: NA
CDR3: CASSQPREVAGGTQYF; DNA: TGCGCCAGCAGCCAGCCTAGGGAGGTAGCGGGGGGGACCCAGTACTTC; V: TRBV4-1; length: 16; J: TRBJ2-5; size: NA; D: TRBD2
CDR3: CASSERALANYGYTF; DNA: TGTGCCAGCAGTGAAAGGGCATTAGCTAACTATGGCTACACCTTC; V: TRBV6-1; length: 15; J: TRBJ1-2; size: NA; D: NA
CDR3: CATRNPGQGALSNEKLFF; DNA: TGTGCCACCAGAAACCCGGGACAGGGGGCTTTATCTAATGAAAAACTGTTTTTT; V: TRBV15; length: 18; J: TRBJ1-4; size: NA; D: TRBD1
CDR3: CASSQDWGRENIQYF; DNA: TGTGCCAGCAGCCAAGATTGGGGCAGAGAAAACATTCAGTACTTC; V: TRBV4-2; length: 15; J: TRBJ2-4; size: NA; D: NA
CDR3: CASRSAAGGQMNTQYF; DNA: TGTGCCAGCAGATCCGCAGCGGGAGGGCAGATGAATACGCAGTATTTT; V: TRBV2; length: 16; J: TRBJ2-3; size: NA; D: TRBD2
CDR3: CASRWWNTEAFF; DNA: TGTGCCAGCAGGTGGTGGAACACTGAAGCTTTCTTT; V: TRBV28; length: 12; J: TRBJ1-1; size: NA; D: NA
CDR3: CASRARAASGRTPDTQYF; DNA: TGTGCCAGCAGGGCAAGGGCGGCTAGCGGGAGGACCCCAGATACGCAGTATTTT; V: TRBV2; length: 18; J: TRBJ2-3; size: NA; D: TRBD2
CDR3: CASSYREGGNQPQHF; DNA: TGTGCCAGCAGTTACAGAGAGGGAGGCAATCAGCCCCAGCATTTT; V: TRBV6-5; length: 15; J: TRBJ1-5; size: once; D: NA
CDR3: CASSLELGSNEKLFF; DNA: TGTGCCAGCAGCTTAGAGCTTGGTTCGAATGAAAAACTGTTTTTT; V: TRBV5-4; length: 15; J: TRBJ1-4; size: few; D: NA
CDR3: CASSLTQGRYGYTF; DNA: TGTGCCAGCAGTTTAACCCAGGGACGGTATGGCTACACCTTC; V: TRBV7-9; length: 14; J: TRBJ1-2; size: NA; D: NA
CDR3: CSAGTNTEAFF; DNA: TGTAGCGCAGGGACGAACACTGAAGCTTTCTTT; V: TRBV19; length: 11; J: TRBJ1-1; size: NA; D: NA
CDR3: CASSFPQETQYF; DNA: TGTGCCAGCAGTTTTCCCCAAGAGACCCAGTACTTC; V: TRBV28; length: 12; J: TRBJ2-5; size: NA; D: NA
CDR3: CASRPGTSGSYNEQFF; DNA: TGCGCCAGCAGGCCTGGGACTAGCGGGAGTTACAATGAGCAGTTCTTC; V: TRBV5-1; length: 16; J: TRBJ2-1; size: NA; D: TRBD2
CDR3: CASSPPRAQRGGTDTQYF; DNA: TGTGCCAGCAGTCCCCCGCGGGCTCAAAGGGGGGGCACAGATACGCAGTATTTT; V: TRBV28; length: 18; J: TRBJ2-3; size: NA; D: NA
CDR3: CASSPGEGGYTF; DNA: TGCGCCAGCAGCCCCGGGGAGGGGGGCTACACCTTC; V: TRBV5-1; length: 12; J: TRBJ1-2; size: NA; D: NA
CDR3: CASSSRTGSNTEAFF; DNA: TGTGCCAGCAGCTCCCGGACAGGGTCGAACACTGAAGCTTTCTTT; V: TRBV5-4; length: 15; J: TRBJ1-1; size: once; D: TRBD1
CDR3: CASSLGLGKTGELFF; DNA: TGTGCCAGCAGCTTAGGCCTAGGAAAAACCGGGGAGCTGTTTTTT; V: TRBV13; length: 15; J: TRBJ2-2; size: NA; D: NA
CDR3: CASSPSGNLDEQYF; DNA: TGTGCCAGCAGCCCCTCCGGGAACCTCGACGAGCAGTACTTC; V: TRBV14; length: 14; J: TRBJ2-7; size: NA; D: NA
CDR3: CASSGPSGRSHQEQYF; DNA: TGTGCCAGCAGTGGGCCTAGCGGGAGGTCTCATCAGGAGCAGTACTTC; V: TRBV2; length: 16; J: TRBJ2-7; size: NA; D: TRBD2
CDR3: CASKRGGQGRTEAFF; DNA: TGTGCCAGTAAGAGGGGTGGACAGGGAAGGACTGAAGCTTTCTTT; V: TRBV19; length: 15; J: TRBJ1-1; size: NA; D: TRBD1
CDR3: CASSVGRNTGELFF; DNA: TGTGCCAGCAGTGTCGGACGGAACACCGGGGAGCTGTTTTTT; V: TRBV25-1; length: 14; J: TRBJ2-2; size: NA; D: NA
CDR3: CASSTRTGFGANVLTF; DNA: TGCGCCAGCAGCACTCGTACAGGCTTCGGGGCCAACGTCCTGACTTTC; V: TRBV5-1; length: 16; J: TRBJ2-6; size: NA; D: NA
CDR3: CASDGGDQPQHF; DNA: TGTGCCAGCGACGGGGGAGATCAGCCCCAGCATTTT; V: TRBV28; length: 12; J: TRBJ1-5; size: NA; D: NA
CDR3: CASRTVLSTGELFF; DNA: TGTGCCAGCAGAACCGTCCTTAGCACCGGGGAGCTGTTTTTT; V: TRBV27; length: 14; J: TRBJ2-2; size: NA; D: NA
CDR3: CASSQPGQGNEQFF; DNA: TGTGCCAGCAGTCAACCGGGACAGGGCAATGAGCAGTTCTTC; V: TRBV6-5; length: 14; J: TRBJ2-1; size: few; D: TRBD1
CDR3: CASSVGIGGNSPLHF; DNA: TGTGCCAGCAGCGTAGGGATAGGGGGGAATTCACCCCTCCACTTT; V: TRBV9; length: 15; J: TRBJ1-6; size: NA; D: NA
CDR3: CASSKEGSTGELFF; DNA: TGTGCCAGTAGTAAGGAGGGCAGCACCGGGGAGCTGTTTTTT; V: TRBV19; length: 14; J: TRBJ2-2; size: NA; D: NA
CDR3: CASTGPRYGYTF; DNA: TGTGCCAGCACGGGGCCCAGATATGGCTACACCTTC; V: TRBV2; length: 12; J: TRBJ1-2; size: NA; D: NA
CDR3: CASSQAATEAFF; DNA: TGTGCCAGCAGCCAAGCCGCCACTGAAGCTTTCTTT; V: TRBV3-1/TRBV3-2; length: 12; J: TRBJ1-1; size: NA; D: NA
CDR3: CASSTDLWVVNTIYF; DNA: TGTGCCAGTAGTACCGACCTATGGGTAGTGAACACCATATATTTT; V: TRBV19; length: 15; J: TRBJ1-3; size: NA; D: NA
CDR3: CASSQAGVGLSYEQYF; DNA: TGTGCCAGCAGCCAAGCGGGAGTGGGGCTCTCCTACGAGCAGTACTTC; V: TRBV4-2; length: 16; J: TRBJ2-7; size: NA; D: NA
CDR3: CASSLNTGTGAFNEKLFF; DNA: TGCGCCAGCAGCTTAAATACCGGGACAGGGGCGTTTAATGAAAAACTGTTTTTT; V: TRBV5-1; length: 18; J: TRBJ1-4; size: NA; D: TRBD1
CDR3: CSVPKGGLAGGETQYF; DNA: TGCAGCGTTCCAAAGGGGGGACTAGCGGGAGGTGAGACCCAGTACTTC; V: TRBV29-1; length: 16; J: TRBJ2-5; size: NA; D: TRBD2
CDR3: CASSYGTSGSQYF; DNA: TGTGCCAGCAGTTACGGTACTAGCGGCAGTCAGTACTTC; V: TRBV6-6; length: 13; J: TRBJ2-7; size: NA; D: TRBD2